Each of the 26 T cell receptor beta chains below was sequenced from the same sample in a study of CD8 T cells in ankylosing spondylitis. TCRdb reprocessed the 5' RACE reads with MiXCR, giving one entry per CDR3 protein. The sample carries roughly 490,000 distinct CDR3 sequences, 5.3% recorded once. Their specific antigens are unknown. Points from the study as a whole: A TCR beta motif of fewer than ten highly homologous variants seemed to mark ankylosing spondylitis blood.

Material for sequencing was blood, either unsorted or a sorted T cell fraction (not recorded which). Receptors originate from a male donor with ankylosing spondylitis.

The CDR3 nucleotides read TGTGCCAGCAGCCCGATGGGGGTCACTGAAGCTTTCTTT. This sequence encodes CASSPMGVTEAFF. This rearrangement joins TRBV11-2 to TRBJ1-1; TRBD1 is a possible D gene (5 bases). Germline values: CDR1 SGHAT, CDR2 FQNNGV. The CDR3 consists of 13 residues. V was trimmed by 5 bases and J by 4 bases, leaving 11 bases between them.

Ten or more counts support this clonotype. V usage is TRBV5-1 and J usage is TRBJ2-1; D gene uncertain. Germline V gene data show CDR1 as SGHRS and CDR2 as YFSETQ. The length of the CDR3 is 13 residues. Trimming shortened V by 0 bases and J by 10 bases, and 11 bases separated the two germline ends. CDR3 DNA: TGCGCCAGCAGCTTGGGTGGGGTAGGCGAGCAGTTCTTC. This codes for CASSLGGVGEQFF.

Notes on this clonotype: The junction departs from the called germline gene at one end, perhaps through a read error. The CDR3 loop reads CVSSITGTILSTDTQYF. CDR3 nucleotides: TGTGTCAGCAGCATCACGGGGACAATTCTTTCCACAGATACGCAGTATTTT. The chain recombines TRBV11-2 with TRBJ2-3; D may be TRBD1 (6 bases). There are 17 residues in the CDR3. CDR1 SGHAT and CDR2 FQNNGV come from the germline V gene.

In DNA, the CDR3 is TGCAGTGCTCAAGCTGGGGTCACAGATACGCAGTATTTT. Encoded protein: CSAQAGVTDTQYF. This chain joins TRBV20-1 and TRBJ2-3, with D uncertain. There are 13 residues in the CDR3. Germline V gives CDR1 DFQATT, CDR2 SNEGSKA (reference sequence). Trimming left V 5 bases short and J 2 bases short, with 11 bases between.

The CDR3 nucleotides read TGCGCCAGCAGCTTGGCCCCTAGCGGGTTGCCCTACGAGCAGTACTTC. It translates to CASSLAPSGLPYEQYF. This rearrangement joins TRBV5-1 to TRBJ2-7, with 8 nucleotides matching TRBD2. The V gene end was trimmed by 0 bases and the J gene end by 2 bases; junction bases not matched to a gene: 7. Looked up from germline, CDR1 is SGHRS and CDR2 is YFSETQ. The CDR3 sequence is 16 residues long.

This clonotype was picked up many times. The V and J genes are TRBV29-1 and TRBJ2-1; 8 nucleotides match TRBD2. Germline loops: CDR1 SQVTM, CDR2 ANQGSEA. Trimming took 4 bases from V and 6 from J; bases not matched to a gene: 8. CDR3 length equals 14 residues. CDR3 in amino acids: CSVVIAGRGNEQFF. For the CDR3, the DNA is TGCAGCGTTGTTATAGCGGGGAGGGGCAATGAGCAGTTCTTC.

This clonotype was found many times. CDR3 sequence reads: CATSGVSGANVLTF. CDR3 nucleotide sequence: TGTGCCACCAGTGGCGTATCTGGGGCCAACGTCCTGACTTTC. The rearrangement joins TRBV24-1 to TRBJ2-6, with no clear D. CDR3 length: 14 amino acids. CDR1 and CDR2 (germline): KGHDR, SFDVKD. Trimming stripped 5 bases from V and 1 base from J, with 5 bases between.

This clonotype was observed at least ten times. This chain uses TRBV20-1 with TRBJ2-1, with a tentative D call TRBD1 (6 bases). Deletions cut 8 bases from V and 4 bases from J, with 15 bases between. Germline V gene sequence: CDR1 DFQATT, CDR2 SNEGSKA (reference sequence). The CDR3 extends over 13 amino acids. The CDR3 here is CSPEGQLYNEQFF. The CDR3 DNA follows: TGCAGTCCAGAGGGACAATTATACAATGAGCAGTTCTTC.

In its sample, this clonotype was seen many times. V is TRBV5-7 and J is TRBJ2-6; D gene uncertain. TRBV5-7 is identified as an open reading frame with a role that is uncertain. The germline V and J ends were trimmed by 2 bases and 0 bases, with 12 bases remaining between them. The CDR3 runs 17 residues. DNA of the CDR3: TGTGCCAGCAGCTTCCAAACAGACTTCTCTGGGGCCAACGTCCTGACTTTC. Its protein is CASSFQTDFSGANVLTF.

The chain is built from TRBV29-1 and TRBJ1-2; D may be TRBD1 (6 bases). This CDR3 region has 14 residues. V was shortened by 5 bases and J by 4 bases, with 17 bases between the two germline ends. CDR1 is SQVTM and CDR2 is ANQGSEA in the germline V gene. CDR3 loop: CSVRDRQRGYGYTF. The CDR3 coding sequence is TGCAGCGTTCGTGACAGGCAGAGGGGCTATGGCTACACCTTC.

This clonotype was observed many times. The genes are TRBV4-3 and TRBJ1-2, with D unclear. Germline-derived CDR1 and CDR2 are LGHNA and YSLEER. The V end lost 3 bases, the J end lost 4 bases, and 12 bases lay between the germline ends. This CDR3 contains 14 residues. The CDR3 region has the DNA TGCGCCAGCAGCCAGGCAGGAGGTGGCTATGGCTACACCTTC. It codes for CASSQAGGGYGYTF.

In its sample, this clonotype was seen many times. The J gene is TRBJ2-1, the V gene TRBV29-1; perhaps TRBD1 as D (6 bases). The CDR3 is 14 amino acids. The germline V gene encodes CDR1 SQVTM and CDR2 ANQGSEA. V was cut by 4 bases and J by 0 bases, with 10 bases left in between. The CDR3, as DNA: TGCAGCGTTGTAAGGGGGAGCTCCTACAATGAGCAGTTCTTC. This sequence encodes CSVVRGSSYNEQFF.

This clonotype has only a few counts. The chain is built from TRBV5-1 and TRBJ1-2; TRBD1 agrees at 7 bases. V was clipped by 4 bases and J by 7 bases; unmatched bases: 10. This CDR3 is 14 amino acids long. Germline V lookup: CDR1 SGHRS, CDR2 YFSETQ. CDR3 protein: CASSISRDSFGYTF. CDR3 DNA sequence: TGCGCCAGCAGCATATCTCGGGACAGCTTTGGCTACACCTTC. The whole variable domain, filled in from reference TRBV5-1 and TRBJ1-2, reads KAGVTQTPRYLIKTRGQQVTLSCSPISGHRSVSWYQQTPGQGLQFLFEYFSETQRNKGNFPGRFSGRQFSNSRSEMNVSTLELGDSALYLCASSISRDSFGYTFGSGTRLTVV.

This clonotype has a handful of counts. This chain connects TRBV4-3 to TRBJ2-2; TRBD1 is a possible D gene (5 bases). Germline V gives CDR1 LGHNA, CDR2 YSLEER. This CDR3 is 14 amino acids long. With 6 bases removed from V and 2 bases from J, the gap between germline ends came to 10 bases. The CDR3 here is CASRRTSNTGELFF. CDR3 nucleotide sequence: TGCGCCAGCAGACGGACAAGCAACACCGGGGAGCTGTTTTTT.

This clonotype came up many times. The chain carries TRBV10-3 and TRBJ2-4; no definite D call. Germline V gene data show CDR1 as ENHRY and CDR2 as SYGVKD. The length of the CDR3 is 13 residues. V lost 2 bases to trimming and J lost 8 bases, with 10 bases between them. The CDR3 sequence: CAISETPEDIQYF. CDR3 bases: TGTGCCATCAGTGAGACACCAGAGGACATTCAGTACTTC.

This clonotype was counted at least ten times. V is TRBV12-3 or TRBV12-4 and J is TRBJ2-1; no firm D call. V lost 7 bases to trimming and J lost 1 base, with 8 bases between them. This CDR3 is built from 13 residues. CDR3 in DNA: TGTGCCAGCACCAGAGGTTCCTACAATGAGCAGTTCTTC. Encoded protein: CASTRGSYNEQFF.

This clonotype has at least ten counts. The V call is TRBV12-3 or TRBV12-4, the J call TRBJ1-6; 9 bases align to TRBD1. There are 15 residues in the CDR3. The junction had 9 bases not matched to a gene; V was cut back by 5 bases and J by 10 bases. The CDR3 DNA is TGTGCCAGCAGTCTCACCGGGACAGGGAGCTCACCCCTCCACTTT. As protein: CASSLTGTGSSPLHF.

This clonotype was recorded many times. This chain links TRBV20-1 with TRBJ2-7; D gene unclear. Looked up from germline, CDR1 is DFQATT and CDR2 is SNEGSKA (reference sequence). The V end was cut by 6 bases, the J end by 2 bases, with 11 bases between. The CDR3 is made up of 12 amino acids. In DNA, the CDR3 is TGCAGTGCACTCGACATGCCCTACGAGCAGTACTTC. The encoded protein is CSALDMPYEQYF.

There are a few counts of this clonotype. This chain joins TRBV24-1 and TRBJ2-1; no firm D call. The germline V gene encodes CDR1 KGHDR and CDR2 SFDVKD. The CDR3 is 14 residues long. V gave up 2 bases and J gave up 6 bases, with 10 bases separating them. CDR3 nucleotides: TGTGCCACCAGTGATTGGGGTGGCGGCAATGAGCAGTTCTTC. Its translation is CATSDWGGGNEQFF.

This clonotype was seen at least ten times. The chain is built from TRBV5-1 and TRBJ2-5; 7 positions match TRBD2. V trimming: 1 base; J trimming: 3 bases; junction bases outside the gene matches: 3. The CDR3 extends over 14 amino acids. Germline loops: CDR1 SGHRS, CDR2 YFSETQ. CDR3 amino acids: CASSLSLAEETQYF. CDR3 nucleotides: TGCGCCAGCAGCTTGTCCCTAGCGGAAGAGACCCAGTACTTC.

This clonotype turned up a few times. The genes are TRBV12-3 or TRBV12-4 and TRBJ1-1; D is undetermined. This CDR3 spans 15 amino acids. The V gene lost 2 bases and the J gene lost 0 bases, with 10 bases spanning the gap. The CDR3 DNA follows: TGTGCCAGCAGTTTATTGTTTTCGATGAACACTGAAGCTTTCTTT. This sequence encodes CASSLLFSMNTEAFF.

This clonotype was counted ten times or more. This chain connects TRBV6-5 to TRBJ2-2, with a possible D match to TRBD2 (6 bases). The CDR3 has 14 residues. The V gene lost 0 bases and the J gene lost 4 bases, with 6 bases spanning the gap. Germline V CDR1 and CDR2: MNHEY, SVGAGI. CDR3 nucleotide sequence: TGTGCCAGCAGTTACTCCGGGGGCACCGGGGAGCTGTTTTTT. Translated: CASSYSGGTGELFF.

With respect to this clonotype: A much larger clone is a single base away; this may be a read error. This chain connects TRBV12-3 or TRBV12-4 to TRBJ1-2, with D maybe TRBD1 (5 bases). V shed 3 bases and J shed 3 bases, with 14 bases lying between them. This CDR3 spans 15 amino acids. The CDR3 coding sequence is TGTGCCAGCAGTTTTCCAGGGTCGTTGTACTATGGCTACACCTTC. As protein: CASSFPGSLYYGYTF.

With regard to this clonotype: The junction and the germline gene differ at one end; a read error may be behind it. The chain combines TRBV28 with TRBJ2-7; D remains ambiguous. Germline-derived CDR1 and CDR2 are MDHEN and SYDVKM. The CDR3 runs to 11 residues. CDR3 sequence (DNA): TGTGCCAGCCGTTTCTCCTACGAGCAGTACTTC. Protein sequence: CASRFSYEQYF.

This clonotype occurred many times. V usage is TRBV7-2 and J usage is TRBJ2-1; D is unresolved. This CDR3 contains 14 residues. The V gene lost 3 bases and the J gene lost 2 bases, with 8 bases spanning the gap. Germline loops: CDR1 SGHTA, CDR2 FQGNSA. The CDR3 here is CASSLTAPYNEQFF. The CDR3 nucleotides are TGTGCCAGCAGCTTGACCGCCCCCTACAATGAGCAGTTCTTC.

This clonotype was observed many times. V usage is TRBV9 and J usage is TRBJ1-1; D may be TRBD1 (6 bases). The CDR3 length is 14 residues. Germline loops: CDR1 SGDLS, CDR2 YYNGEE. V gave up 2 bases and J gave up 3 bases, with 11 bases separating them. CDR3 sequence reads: CASSVHRADTEAFF. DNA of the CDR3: TGTGCCAGCAGCGTCCACAGGGCGGACACTGAAGCTTTCTTT.